This TCR beta chain comes out of a study of cytomegalovirus exposure and HLA in healthy donors. Across the study: According to later analysis, the same platform produced the 130 or so validation and under 700 first-cohort repertoires.

TCRdb's table, derived via immunoSEQ multiplex PCR, lists solely in-frame clones and lacks some. The top ten clones hold roughly 13% of a sample with 200,000 to 250,000 clones, roughly 83% of them seen once. Comment on this clone: Its antigen is unknown.

The CDR3 totals 13 residues. Germline V CDR1 and CDR2: GTSNPN, SVGIG (reference sequence). V gave up 5 bases and J gave up 3 bases, with 10 bases separating them. The donors belonged to the approximately 120-subject validation cohort, separate from the approximately 670-subject first cohort. Findings of the study overall: In vitro, three CMV-associated chains proved specific for CMV antigens. Around 160 TCR beta chains were listed as cytomegalovirus-associated.

This rearrangement joins TRBV30 to TRBJ1-4; no firm D call. Input material: PBMCs. The origin of this receptor is a woman younger than 45 in good health and CMV-seropositive. The CDR3, as DNA: TGTGCCTGGGCAGAGGGTTCTAATGAAAAACTGTTTTTT. Protein: CAWAEGSNEKLFF.